Listed here are 24 T cell receptor beta chains from one sample, sequenced in a study of blood T cell repertoires in COVID-19. Assay used: immunoSEQ multiplex PCR; TCRdb lists only in-frame clones, some missing. The sample has fewer than 350,000 clones, 85% to 90% seen once. The sequenced sample was peripheral blood. These receptors originate from a woman younger than 45 with COVID-19, enrolled during active disease.

J is TRBJ2-1 and V is TRBV18; D perhaps matches TRBD2 (6 bases). Germline V gives CDR1 KGHSH, CDR2 LQKENI. The CDR3 contains 13 residues. Trimming removed 2 bases at V and 5 bases at J, with 7 bases between. The CDR3 here is CASSPGGNNEQFF. In DNA, the CDR3 is TGTGCCAGCTCACCAGGGGGGAACAATGAGCAGTTCTTC.

The chain has TRBV6-5 and TRBJ2-2; possibly TRBD1 for D (5 bases). V was trimmed by 0 bases and J by 3 bases, leaving 8 bases between them. CDR3 length equals 15 residues. Germline CDR1 reads MNHEY; CDR2 reads SVGAGI. CDR3: CASSYSGRDTGELFF. The CDR3 DNA sequence: TGTGCCAGCAGTTACTCTGGCAGGGACACCGGGGAGCTGTTTTTT.

V usage is TRBV7-9 and J usage is TRBJ2-5; possibly TRBD2 for D (6 bases). V dropped 5 bases and J dropped 4 bases, with 11 bases sitting between them. Per the germline V gene, CDR1 is SEHNR and CDR2 is FQNEAQ (reference sequence). The CDR3 is 13 residues long. In DNA form, the CDR3 reads TGTGCCAGCAGCCCGACTAGATTAGAGACCCAGTACTTC. Translating gives CASSPTRLETQYF.

The chain recombines TRBV18 with TRBJ2-5; D perhaps matches TRBD2 (6 bases). Germline V gene sequence: CDR1 KGHSH, CDR2 LQKENI. The CDR3 covers 14 residues. The V end was cut by 3 bases, the J end by 1 base, with 9 bases between. CDR3 amino acids: CASSPGRIQETQYF. In DNA, the CDR3 is TGTGCCAGCTCACCCGGGAGAATCCAAGAGACCCAGTACTTC.

The rearrangement uses TRBV2 and TRBJ2-3, with a weak D call TRBD1 (6 bases). CDR1 and CDR2 (germline): SNHLY, FYNNEI. The CDR3 loop spans 12 amino acids. V was cut by 8 bases and J by 2 bases, with 8 bases left in between. This CDR3 is CASQGLTDTQYF. In DNA form, the CDR3 reads TGTGCCAGCCAGGGGCTCACAGATACGCAGTATTTT.

The chain employs TRBV5-1 and TRBJ2-7, with D possibly matching TRBD1 (5 bases). Germline V CDR1 and CDR2: SGHRS, YFSETQ. This CDR3 has 13 amino acids. Trimming took 4 bases from V and 3 from J, leaving 11 bases between them. Written as DNA, the CDR3 is TGCGCCAGCAGCGAACGACAGTTCTACGAGCAGTACTTC. Its translation is CASSERQFYEQYF.

The V call is TRBV20-1, the J call TRBJ1-1; perhaps TRBD1 as D (5 bases). The germline V gene has CDR1 DFQATT and CDR2 SNEGSKA (reference sequence). The V and J ends lost 3 bases and 5 bases respectively, with 10 bases between them. This CDR3 spans 12 amino acids. In DNA form, the CDR3 reads TGCAGTGCTAGTCGGGGGAGGACTGAAGCTTTCTTT. As protein: CSASRGRTEAFF.

The chain links TRBV18 to TRBJ1-5; 8 bases map to TRBD1. Germline-derived CDR1 and CDR2 are KGHSH and LQKENI. V lost 6 bases and J lost 6; bases outside the gene matches: 16. The CDR3 consists of 17 residues. The CDR3 DNA is TGTGCCAGCTCCCAACAGGGGGGGCTTTCATCTTCTCAGCCCCAGCATTTT. Its translation: CASSQQGGLSSSQPQHF.

The gene calls are TRBV3-1 (or the pseudogene TRBV3-2) and TRBJ2-5; 7 nucleotides agree with TRBD2. The V and J ends lost 0 bases and 5 bases, in that order; junction bases with no gene match: 9. Germline assignment: CDR1 LGHDT and CDR2 YNNKEL (reference sequence). This CDR3 region has 16 residues. The CDR3 is CASSQEVLAVLETQYF. DNA for the CDR3: TGTGCCAGCAGCCAAGAAGTCCTAGCGGTCCTGGAGACCCAGTACTTC.

The chain joins TRBV27 to TRBJ2-1; D is possibly TRBD1 (5 bases). Germline V gene data show CDR1 as MNHEY and CDR2 as SMNVEV (reference sequence). V shed 5 bases and J shed 0 bases, with 11 bases lying between them. This CDR3 is built from 15 residues. The CDR3: CASSIQGLSYNEQFF. DNA for the CDR3: TGTGCCAGCAGTATCCAGGGTCTCTCCTACAATGAGCAGTTCTTC.

This clone was counted between two and nine times. The chain combines TRBV18 with TRBJ1-5; D is undetermined. The germline V and J ends were trimmed by 2 bases and 4 bases, with 12 bases remaining between them. The CDR3 sequence is 15 residues long. Germline lookup yields CDR1 KGHSH and CDR2 LQKENI. CDR3 protein: CASSPYGGPNQPQHF. For the CDR3, the DNA is TGTGCCAGCTCACCATATGGAGGGCCAAATCAGCCCCAGCATTTT.

The chain couples TRBV29-1 to TRBJ2-6; the D gene is possibly TRBD1 (6 bases). The CDR3 covers 15 residues. V shed 4 bases and J shed 2 bases, with 12 bases lying between them. CDR1 SQVTM and CDR2 ANQGSEA come from the germline V gene. CDR3: CSVGARGAGANVLTF. CDR3 in DNA: TGCAGCGTTGGAGCCAGGGGCGCTGGGGCCAACGTCCTGACTTTC.

The chain couples TRBV28 to TRBJ2-7; D may be TRBD2 (5 bases). The V gene's germline CDR1 is MDHEN and CDR2 SYDVKM. The CDR3 consists of 17 residues. Trimming left V 5 bases short and J 3 bases short, with 23 bases between. CDR3 protein: CASSTLLEQASGYEQYF. CDR3 coding DNA: TGTGCCAGCAGTACCCTACTAGAGCAGGCTTCTGGCTACGAGCAGTACTTC.

V gene TRBV11-2 combines with J gene TRBJ2-7; a weak D match, TRBD2 (5 bases). Germline V CDR1 and CDR2: SGHAT, FQNNGV. The ends were cut back, 6 bases at V and 3 bases at J, with 18 bases in the middle. This CDR3 is 15 amino acids long. The CDR3 coding sequence is TGTGCCAGCAGACACCGTCCCGGGGAGAGCTACGAGCAGTACTTC. As protein: CASRHRPGESYEQYF.

This chain links TRBV3-1 (or the pseudogene TRBV3-2) with TRBJ2-7, with D perhaps matching TRBD1 (6 bases). CDR1 and CDR2 from the germline V gene are LGHDT and YNNKEL (reference sequence). This CDR3 contains 16 residues. Trimming took off 3 bases at V and 4 bases at J, with 19 bases between the two ends. The CDR3 spells CASSHPGQTGTYEQYF. The DNA for the CDR3 is TGTGCCAGCAGCCACCCCGGCCAAACGGGGACATACGAGCAGTACTTC.

The J gene is TRBJ1-2, the V gene TRBV5-5; 7 nucleotides align to TRBD1. Unmatched junction bases numbered 17, after V lost 4 bases and J lost 8 bases. The CDR3 has 16 amino acids. Germline CDR1 is SGHKS and CDR2 is YYEKEE (reference sequence). The CDR3, as DNA: TGTGCCAGCAGCGCCCAACCGGCGGGGACAGCGGAAGGCTACACCTTC. Protein product: CASSAQPAGTAEGYTF. The full variable domain, rest sourced from reference TRBV5-5 and TRBJ1-2, is DAGVTQSPTHLIKTRGQQVTLRCSPISGHKSVSWYQQVLGQGPQFIFQYYEKEERGRGNFPDRFSARQFPNYSSELNVNALLLGDSALYLCASSAQPAGTAEGYTFGSGTRLTVV.

The chain couples TRBV6-1 to TRBJ2-1, with 12 bases lining up with TRBD2. With V trimmed by 0 bases and J by 7 bases, 7 bases remained unmatched. CDR3 length equals 17 residues. Germline CDR1 is MNHNS and CDR2 is SASEGT. The CDR3 spells CASSEAASGGAGNEQFF. The CDR3 DNA reads as TGTGCCAGCAGTGAAGCGGCTAGCGGGGGGGCAGGGAATGAGCAGTTCTTC.

The V call is TRBV5-1, the J call TRBJ2-7; 7 nucleotides line up with TRBD2. The CDR3 contains 15 residues. The ends lost 5 bases at V and 3 bases at J; junction bases unmatched: 11. Germline CDR1 SGHRS, CDR2 YFSETQ. The CDR3 is CASSLGAAGNYEQYF. CDR3 DNA: TGCGCCAGCAGTCTGGGCGCAGCGGGAAACTACGAGCAGTACTTC.

The chain combines TRBV7-2 with TRBJ2-7; D is perhaps TRBD1 (6 bases). Germline CDR1 is SGHTA and CDR2 is FQGNSA. The V end was cut by 1 base, the J end by 6 bases, with 16 bases between. CDR3 size: 15 residues. As DNA, the CDR3 is TGTGCCAGCAGCTTAGGGCTAGGGGGTAGGGGCGAGCAGTACTTC. Translated: CASSLGLGGRGEQYF. The full variable domain, rest sourced from reference TRBV7-2 and TRBJ2-7, is GAGVSQSPSNKVTEKGKDVELRCDPISGHTALYWYRQSLGQGLEFLIYFQGNSAPDKSGLPSDRFSAERTGGSVSTLTIQRTQQEDSAVYLCASSLGLGGRGEQYFGPGTRLTVT.

The chain joins TRBV6-2 or TRBV6-3 to TRBJ2-5; no definite D call. This CDR3 region has 14 residues. Deletions cut 0 bases from V and 3 bases from J, with 8 bases between. CDR1 is MNHEY, CDR2 SVGEGT, per germline. The CDR3 DNA reads as TGTGCCAGCAGTTACTCGAGCAGGAAAGAGACCCAGTACTTC. Its protein is CASSYSSRKETQYF.

The chain joins TRBV23-1 to TRBJ2-3; D perhaps matches TRBD2 (5 bases). TRBV23-1 is annotated as an ORF whose role is uncertain. Trimming left V 0 bases short and J 6 bases short, with 19 bases between. The CDR3 sequence is 17 residues long. The CDR3 nucleotides read TGCGCCAGCAGTCAATCGAGGCCCCAACTAGTCCGGGATACGCAGTATTTT. It codes for CASSQSRPQLVRDTQYF.

Of note for this clone: This sample also contains other DNA sequences that code for the same CDR3. The V and J genes are TRBV12-5 and TRBJ2-7; TRBD1 aligns across 8 bases. V trimming: 1 base; J trimming: 4 bases; junction bases outside the gene matches: 0. This CDR3 has 13 residues. Per germline, CDR1 LGHNT and CDR2 FRNRAP. The chain's CDR3 is CASGLDRGYEQYF. The DNA of the CDR3 is TGTGCTAGTGGTTTGGACAGGGGGTACGAGCAGTACTTC.

The chain joins TRBV11-2 to TRBJ2-4; D gene ambiguous. The CDR3 runs to 17 residues. V lost 2 bases and J 0 bases, leaving 14 bases between the germline ends. Germline V gene data show CDR1 as SGHAT and CDR2 as FQNNGV. The CDR3 DNA is TGTGCCAGCAGCTTAAATTTTGCAGGATTAGCCAAAAACATTCAGTACTTC. Translation gives CASSLNFAGLAKNIQYF.

The chain carries TRBV6-1 and TRBJ1-1, with a possible D match to TRBD1 (6 bases). Trimming shortened V by 3 bases and J by 3 bases, and 17 bases separated the two germline ends. Germline V gene lookup returns CDR1 MNHNS and CDR2 SASEGT. This CDR3 comprises 16 residues. CDR3 region: CASSEGARGGYTEAFF. CDR3 sequence (DNA): TGTGCCAGCAGTGAGGGGGCCAGGGGTGGGTACACTGAAGCTTTCTTT.